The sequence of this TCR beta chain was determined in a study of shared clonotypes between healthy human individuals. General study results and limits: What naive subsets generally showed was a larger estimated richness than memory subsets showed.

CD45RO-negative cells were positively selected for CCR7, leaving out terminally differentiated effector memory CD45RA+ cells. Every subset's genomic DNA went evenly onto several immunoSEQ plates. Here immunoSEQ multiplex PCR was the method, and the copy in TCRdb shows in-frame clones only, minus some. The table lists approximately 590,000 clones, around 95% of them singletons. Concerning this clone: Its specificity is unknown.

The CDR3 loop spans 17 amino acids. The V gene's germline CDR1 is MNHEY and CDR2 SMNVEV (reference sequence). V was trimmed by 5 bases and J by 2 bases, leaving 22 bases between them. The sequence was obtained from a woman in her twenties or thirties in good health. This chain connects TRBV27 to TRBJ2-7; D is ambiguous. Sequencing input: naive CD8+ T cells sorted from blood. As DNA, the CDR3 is TGTGCCAGCAGTCCACTCCCTCCGAGCGAGGCACCCTACGAGCAGTACTTC. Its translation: CASSPLPPSEAPYEQYF.